This T cell receptor (beta chain) was documented in a study of blood T cells in healthy people across ages (dated by TCRdb to 2015 to 2017). In the study overall: Template switching captured roughly one uniquely barcoded TCR beta cDNA molecule per two T cells in model experiments. Two additional independent replicas of 1 million unique cDNA reads from the same blood draw were analyzed for two donors (one aged 18 to 29 and one aged 80 or older). Using deep sequencing normalized with unique cDNA molecular identifiers, the study measured how TCR beta repertoire diversity changes with age. Four age groups were formed from the donors: young (average 16 years), middle-aged (just under 40), aged (roughly 58) and long-lived (about 80). Here is what the overall study found, with its caveats: Because donor CMV infection status was unknown, age-related changes in expanded clonotypes were potentially confounded. Estimates of total diversity based on one million sequenced T cells were considered lower bounds and underestimates. There was a strong correlation between observed TCR beta diversity and the percentage of naive T cells measured by flow cytometry. Compared with the aged group, the long-lived group had more naive CD4+ T cells, fewer expanded clones and increased TCR diversity, suggesting age selection. Bulk unsorted PBMC profiling prevented conclusive comparison of naive and antigen-experienced compartments. As age increased, observed TCR beta diversity per million T cells dropped in a roughly linear way, and a significant reduction was already evident by age about 40.

Ends trimmed: V by 1 base, J by 3 bases; bases unmatched to a gene: 8. The germline V gene (reference sequence) sets CDR1 to DFQATT and CDR2 to SNEGSKA. Inclusive of the bounding cysteine and phenylalanine, the CDR3 is 16 residues long. Of all the DNA, just the CDR3 is kept, 48 bases in frame from base 1. To note about this clonotype: The clone's antigen remains unknown. Base qualities are not at hand, and no much larger clone is one base apart.

Preparation of the library involved 5' RACE. Sequencer: Illumina HiSeq 2500. The second PCR ran for about 6 to 12 cycles and used a J-beta primer mix along with a sample-barcoded 5' primer. A unique molecular identifier was introduced onto each TCR beta cDNA molecule by a template-switch 5' adaptor carrying 12 random nucleotides. Each sample yielded at least 2.5 million CDR3-containing paired-end reads. First-strand cDNA synthesis was performed from all RNA using the Mint cDNA synthesis kit, with priming by a TRBC-specific oligonucleotide. After uracil-DNA glycosylase treatment, a first 18-cycle PCR used universal primers M1SS and BC2_uni_R on all cDNA. From the authors' description of their analysis: Normalization of each sample was performed by random selection of 1 million high-quality reads, each carrying a distinct molecular identifier. Reads sharing molecular identifiers were discarded rather than binned into consensus sequences. MiTCR, set to a Q25 quality threshold and the strictest error-elimination algorithm, was used for CDR3 identification, clonotype clustering and error correction. A nonparametric unseen species model using Euler transformation provided a lower-bound estimate of total TCR beta diversity. The raw public reads went through TCRdb reprocessing: fastp at Q25, MiXCR clone calling, in-frame beta chains kept. Each CDR3 protein appears once, grouped with its most common genes and DNA. The V and J calls and clone size come from TCRdb's table, not from the authors' own analysis. This sample comprises roughly 800,000 distinct CDR3 sequences, roughly 25% of them detected only once. The ten largest clones add up to under 4.5% of the sample.

Systemically healthy Caucasian individuals from Russia, roughly 40 in total and aged about 6 to 100 years, were included as donors. Around 10 milliliters of peripheral blood were collected from each donor into EDTA-treated Vacutainer tubes. PBMCs were isolated by Ficoll-Paque density-gradient centrifugation, with at least 6.5 million obtained per sample. Trizol reagent was used to extract total RNA from PBMCs, with at least 6 micrograms per sample. The percentages of naive CD45RAhigh/CD27high T cells were determined by flow cytometry on a PBMC aliquot from every donor. The same specimen was also included in a second study, on T cells of mothers and their children. Looking at the second paper: Donors were nine systemically healthy Caucasian individuals: three mothers and their six children. cDNA synthesis consumed the entire amount of extracted RNA, loaded at about 1.6 ug RNA in each 15 ul reaction. Sample barcodes and 2-4 random nucleotides were added via the M1S primer in the second PCR. Over 8.5 million TCR beta CDR3 reads came from each mother, compared with about 3.2 million reads from each child. In both related and unrelated pairs, thymic selection shapes the output of TCR recombination in a similar way, with inherited differences having only a minor effect. Normalized repertoire overlap was always found to be slightly, but never significantly, higher in related mother-child pairs than in unrelated mother-child pairs. No persistent microchimeric T cell clones were detected, at a sensitivity of roughly 99 clones per million clonotypes. In the study, deep NGS was used to compare the TCR beta repertoires of mothers and children, and features distinguishing related mother-child pairs from unrelated individuals were sought. On average, the children were roughly 11 +/- 4 years old, while the mothers were about 40 +/- 4 years old. After adapters were ligated using NEBNext reagents, the libraries underwent 100+100 nt paired-end sequencing on an Illumina HiSeq 2000. To avoid cross-contamination, the mother libraries and the child libraries were prepared a month apart and sequenced in separate runs. For each donor, between about 450,000 and 2,300,000 distinct TCR beta clonotypes were identified. Naive TCR beta clonotypes were estimated from low-frequency clonotypes matched to each donor's FACS-determined naive share, without sorting.

In this chain, TRBV20-1 is recombined with TRBJ2-5; 10 bases in the middle match TRBD2. The clonotype originates from a boy between 10 and 17 years old in good health. What was sequenced was blood. The CDR3 loop reads CSARGPSGSQKETQYF. The nucleotides read TGCAGTGCTAGAGGGCCTAGCGGGAGCCAAAAAGAGACCCAGTACTTC.